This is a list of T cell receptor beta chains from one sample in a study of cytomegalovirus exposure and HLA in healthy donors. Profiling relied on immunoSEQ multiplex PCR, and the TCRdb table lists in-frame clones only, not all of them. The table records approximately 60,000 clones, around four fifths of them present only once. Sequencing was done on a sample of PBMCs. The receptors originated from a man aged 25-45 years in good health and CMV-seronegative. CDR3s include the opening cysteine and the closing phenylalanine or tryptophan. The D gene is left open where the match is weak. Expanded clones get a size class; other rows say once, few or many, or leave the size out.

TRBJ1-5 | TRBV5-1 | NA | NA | TGCGCCAGCAGCCCATGGACTGGTAATCAGCCCCAGCATTTT | CASSPWTGNQPQHF
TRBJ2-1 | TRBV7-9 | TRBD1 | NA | TGTGCCAGCAGCTTAGCGCCCCGGGACAGGGGGGGCAATGAGCAGTTCTTC | CASSLAPRDRGGNEQFF
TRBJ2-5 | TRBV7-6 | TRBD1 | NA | TGTGCCAGCAGCGTAATAGAGGGGGCGGCGTTACAAGAGACCCAGTACTTC | CASSVIEGAALQETQYF
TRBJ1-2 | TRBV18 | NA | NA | TGTGCCAGCTCACCACCGGAGACAGATAACTATGGCTACACCTTC | CASSPPETDNYGYTF
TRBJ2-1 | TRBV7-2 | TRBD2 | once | TGTGCCGGCAGCTCAGGACTAGCGGGATACAATGAGCAGTTCTTC | CAGSSGLAGYNEQFF
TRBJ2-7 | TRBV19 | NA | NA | TGTGCCAGTAGTATAGTATGGGACATAACCTACGAGCAGTACTTC | CASSIVWDITYEQYF
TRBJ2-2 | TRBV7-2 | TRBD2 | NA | TGTGCCAGCAGCTTTACTAGCGGGGCCTATGGCGGGGAGCTGTTTTTT | CASSFTSGAYGGELFF
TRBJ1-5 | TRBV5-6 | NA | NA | TGTGCCAGCAGCTATGGGACAAGGGGGAATCAGCCCCAGCATTTT | CASSYGTRGNQPQHF
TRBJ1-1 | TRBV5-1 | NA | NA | TGCGCCAGCAGCCTTCTATCCGGGATGAACACTGAAGCTTTCTTT | CASSLLSGMNTEAFF
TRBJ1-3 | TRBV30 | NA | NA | TGTGCCTGGACCATTTCACAGGGAAACACCATATATTTT | CAWTISQGNTIYF
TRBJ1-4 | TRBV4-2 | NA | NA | TGTGCCAGCAGCCAAGATCACATAAAACGGGGGAAACTAACTAATGAAAAACTGTTTTTT | CASSQDHIKRGKLTNEKLFF
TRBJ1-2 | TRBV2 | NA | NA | TGTGCCAGCAGTGAAGAGCGGAATTATGGCTACACCTTC | CASSEERNYGYTF
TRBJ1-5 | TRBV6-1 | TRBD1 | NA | TGTGCCAGCAGAGCCTACACAGGGGATCAGCCCCAGCATTTT | CASRAYTGDQPQHF
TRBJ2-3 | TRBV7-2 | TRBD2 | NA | TGTGCCAGCTTAATAGCGGGGGCCCACACAGATACGCAGTATTTT | CASLIAGAHTDTQYF
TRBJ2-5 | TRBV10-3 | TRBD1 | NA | TGTGCCATCAGCCGGGACAGGGGGCGGCAAGAGACCCAGTACTTC | CAISRDRGRQETQYF
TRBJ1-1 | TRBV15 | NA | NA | TGTGCCACCAGAGGGGATTACACTGAAGCTTTCTTT | CATRGDYTEAFF
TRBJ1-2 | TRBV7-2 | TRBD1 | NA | TGTGCCAGCAGCTTAGCGGGGGGACAGGGAGGTGGCTACACCTTC | CASSLAGGQGGGYTF
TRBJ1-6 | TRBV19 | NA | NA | TGTGCCAGTAGTATTCTGCCGGTGGACACTCGTAATTCACCCCTCCACTTT | CASSILPVDTRNSPLHF
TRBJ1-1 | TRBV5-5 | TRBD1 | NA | TGTGCCAGCAGCTTACAGGGGGCAGCTGTCACTGAAGCTTTCTTT | CASSLQGAAVTEAFF
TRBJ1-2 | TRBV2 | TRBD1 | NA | TGTGCCAGCAGTCAGAACTCCCGACAGGGGGTTGATGGCTACACCTTC | CASSQNSRQGVDGYTF
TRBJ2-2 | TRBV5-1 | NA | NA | TGCGCCAGCAGCATAAGGACAGAGAACACCGGGGAGCTGTTTTTT | CASSIRTENTGELFF
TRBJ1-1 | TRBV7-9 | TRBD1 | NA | TGTGCCAGCAGCCCTATGACAGGGGGACTTCTCAACACTGAAGCTTTCTTT | CASSPMTGGLLNTEAFF
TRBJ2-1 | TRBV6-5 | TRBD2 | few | TGTGCCAGCAGTTTAGCGGGAGGAAACAATGAGCAGTTCTTC | CASSLAGGNNEQFF
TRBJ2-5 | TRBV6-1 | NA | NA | TGTGCCAGCAGTGAGCGGGAAGAGACCCAGTACTTC | CASSEREETQYF
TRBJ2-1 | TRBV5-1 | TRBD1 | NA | TGCGCCAGCAGCTTGGCAGGGGGCATCGCCTATGAGCAGTTCTTC | CASSLAGGIAYEQFF
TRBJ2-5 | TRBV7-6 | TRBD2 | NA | TGTGCCAGCAGCGGTAATAGCGGGGGCCAAGAGACCCAGTACTTC | CASSGNSGGQETQYF
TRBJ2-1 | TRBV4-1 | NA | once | TGCGCCAGCAGCCAGCCACCCCAGGAATGGTTCTTC | CASSQPPQEWFF
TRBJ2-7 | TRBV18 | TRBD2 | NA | TGTGCCAGCTCTCCGACGGGAGGGAGCTACGAGCAGTACTTC | CASSPTGGSYEQYF
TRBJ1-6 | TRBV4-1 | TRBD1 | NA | TGCGCCAGCAGCCTCGCCGACAGGGCCTATAATTCACCCCTCCACTTT | CASSLADRAYNSPLHF
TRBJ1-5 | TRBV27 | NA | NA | TGTGCCAGCAGTTTGGGAGTACTCCAGCCCCAGCATTTT | CASSLGVLQPQHF
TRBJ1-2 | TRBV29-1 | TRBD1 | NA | TGCAGCGTTGAAGAGAGGGGGCCTAACTATGGCTACACCTTC | CSVEERGPNYGYTF
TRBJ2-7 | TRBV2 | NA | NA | TGTGCCAGCAGCCAGGGGGGATACGAGCAGTACTTC | CASSQGGYEQYF
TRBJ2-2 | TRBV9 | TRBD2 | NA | TGTGCCAGCAGCGGACTAGCGGAGAACACCGGGGAGCTGTTTTTT | CASSGLAENTGELFF
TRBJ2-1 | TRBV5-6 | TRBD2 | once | TGTGCCAGCAGCTTGGAACGGGAGACTAGCGGGAGAAAAAGTGAGCAGTTCTTC | CASSLERETSGRKSEQFF
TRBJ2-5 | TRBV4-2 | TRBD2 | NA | TGTGCCAGCAGCCAAGTCGGGGGGGGACGGGAGACCCAGTACTTC | CASSQVGGGRETQYF
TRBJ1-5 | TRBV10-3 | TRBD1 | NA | TGTGCCATCAGTGAGTCCAAGTGGAGGGACAGGGAAGCTCATAGCAATCAGCCCCAGCATTTT | CAISESKWRDREAHSNQPQHF
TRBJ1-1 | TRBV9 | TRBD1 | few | TGTGCCAGCAGCGTCAGAGTAACAGGGGGCACTGAAGCTTTCTTT | CASSVRVTGGTEAFF
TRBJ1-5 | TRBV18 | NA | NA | TGTGCCAGCTCACCAGGAAAACAGAACAATCAGCCCCAGCATTTT | CASSPGKQNNQPQHF
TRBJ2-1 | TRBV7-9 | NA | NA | TGTGCCAGCAGCTTATTAGCGGACTACAATGAGCAGTTCTTC | CASSLLADYNEQFF
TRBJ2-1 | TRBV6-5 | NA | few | TGTGCCAGCAGTCTCTACAATGAGCAGTTCTTC | CASSLYNEQFF
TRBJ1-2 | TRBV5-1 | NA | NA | TGCGCCAGCAGCGCGGGACCGACCGGCGGCTACACCTTC | CASSAGPTGGYTF
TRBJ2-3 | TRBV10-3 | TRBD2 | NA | TGTGCCATCAGTCGTACTAGCGGGAGCACAGATACGCAGTATTTT | CAISRTSGSTDTQYF
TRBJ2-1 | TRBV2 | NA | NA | TGTGCCAGCAGTGACAGGGAGCAGTTCTTC | CASSDREQFF